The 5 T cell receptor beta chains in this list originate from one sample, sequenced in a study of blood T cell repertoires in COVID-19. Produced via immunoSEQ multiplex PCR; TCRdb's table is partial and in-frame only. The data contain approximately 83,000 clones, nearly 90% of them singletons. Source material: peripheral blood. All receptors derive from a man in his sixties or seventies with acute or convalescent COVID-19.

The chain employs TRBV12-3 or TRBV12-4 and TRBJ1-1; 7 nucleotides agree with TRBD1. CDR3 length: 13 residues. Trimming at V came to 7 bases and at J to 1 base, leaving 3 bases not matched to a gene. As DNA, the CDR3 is TGTGCCAGCATTCGACAGGGGAACACTGAAGCTTTCTTT. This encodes CASIRQGNTEAFF.

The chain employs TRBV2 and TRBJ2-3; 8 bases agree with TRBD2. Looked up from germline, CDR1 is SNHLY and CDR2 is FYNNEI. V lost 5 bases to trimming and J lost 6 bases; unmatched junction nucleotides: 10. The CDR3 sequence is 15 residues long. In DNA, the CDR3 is TGTGCCAGCAGTCTTAGGCTAGCGGGTACCGATACGCAGTATTTT. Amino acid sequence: CASSLRLAGTDTQYF.

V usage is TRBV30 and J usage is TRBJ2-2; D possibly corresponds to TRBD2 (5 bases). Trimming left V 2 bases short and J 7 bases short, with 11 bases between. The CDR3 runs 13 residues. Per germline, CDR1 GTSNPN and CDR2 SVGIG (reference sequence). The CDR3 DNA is TGTGCCTGGAGTTTGAGGGTTCACGGGGAGCTGTTTTTT. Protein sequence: CAWSLRVHGELFF.

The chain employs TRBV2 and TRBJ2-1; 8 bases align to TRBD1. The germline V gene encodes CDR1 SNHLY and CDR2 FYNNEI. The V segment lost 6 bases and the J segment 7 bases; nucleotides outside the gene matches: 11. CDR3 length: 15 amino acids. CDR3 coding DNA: TGTGCCAGCAGATGGACAGGGCGGTATGGGAATGAGCAGTTCTTC. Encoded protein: CASRWTGRYGNEQFF.

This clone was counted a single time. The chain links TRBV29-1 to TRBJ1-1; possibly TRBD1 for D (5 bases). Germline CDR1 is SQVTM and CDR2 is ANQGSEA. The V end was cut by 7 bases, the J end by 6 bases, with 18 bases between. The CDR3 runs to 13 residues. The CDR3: CSARRGFFAEAFF. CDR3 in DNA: TGCAGCGCTAGGAGGGGCTTCTTTGCTGAAGCTTTCTTT. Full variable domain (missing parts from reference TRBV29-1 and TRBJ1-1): SAVISQKPSRDICQRGTSLTIQCQVDSQVTMMFWYRQQPGQSLTLIATANQGSEATYESGFVIDKFPISRPNLTFSTLTVSNMSPEDSSIYLCSARRGFFAEAFFGQGTRLTVV.